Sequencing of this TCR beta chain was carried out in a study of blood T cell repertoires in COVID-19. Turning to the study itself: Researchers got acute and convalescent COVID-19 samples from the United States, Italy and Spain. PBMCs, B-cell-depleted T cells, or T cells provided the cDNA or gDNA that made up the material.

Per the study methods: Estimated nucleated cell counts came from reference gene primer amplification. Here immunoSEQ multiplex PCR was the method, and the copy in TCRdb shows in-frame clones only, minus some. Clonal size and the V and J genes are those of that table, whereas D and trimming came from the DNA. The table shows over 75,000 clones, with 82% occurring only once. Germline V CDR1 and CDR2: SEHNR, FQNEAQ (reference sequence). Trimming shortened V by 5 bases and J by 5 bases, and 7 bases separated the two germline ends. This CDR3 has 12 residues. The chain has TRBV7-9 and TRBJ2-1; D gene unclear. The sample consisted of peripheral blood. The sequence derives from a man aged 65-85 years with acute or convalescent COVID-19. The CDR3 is CASSPTDNEQFF. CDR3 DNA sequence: TGTGCCAGCAGCCCCACGGACAATGAGCAGTTCTTC. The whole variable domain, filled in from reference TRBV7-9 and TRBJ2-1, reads DTGVSQNPRHKITKRGQNVTFRCDPISEHNRLYWYRQTLGQGPEFLTYFQNEAQLEKSRLLSDRFSAERPKGSFSTLEIQRTEQGDSAMYLCASSPTDNEQFFGPGTRLTVL.